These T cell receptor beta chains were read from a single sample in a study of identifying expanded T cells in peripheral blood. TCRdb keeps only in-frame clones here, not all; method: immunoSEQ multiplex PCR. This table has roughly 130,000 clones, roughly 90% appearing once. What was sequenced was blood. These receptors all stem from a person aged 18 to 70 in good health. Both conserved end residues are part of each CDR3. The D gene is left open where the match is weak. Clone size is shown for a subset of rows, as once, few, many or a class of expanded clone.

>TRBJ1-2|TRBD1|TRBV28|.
TGTGCCAGCAGTTTACAGGGGGCTCAGTATGGCTACACCTTC
CASSLQGAQYGYTF
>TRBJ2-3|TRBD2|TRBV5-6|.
TGTGCCAGCACCGTAAGACTAGCGGGAGGCACAGATACGCAGTATTTT
CASTVRLAGGTDTQYF
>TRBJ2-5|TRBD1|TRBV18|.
TGTGCCAGCTCACCAACGACAGGGGAAGAGACCCAGTACTTC
CASSPTTGEETQYF
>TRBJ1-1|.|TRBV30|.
TGTGCCTGGACCCCGCAGACAGGTTTGATTACTGAAGCTTTCTTT
CAWTPQTGLITEAFF
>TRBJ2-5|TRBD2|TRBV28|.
TGTGCCAGCAGTTTAACTCCTAGCGGGATACAAGAGACCCAGTACTTC
CASSLTPSGIQETQYF
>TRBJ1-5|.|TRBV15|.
TGTGCCACCAGCAGTATTCAGGACAGCCGCAATCAGCCCCAGCATTTT
CATSSIQDSRNQPQHF
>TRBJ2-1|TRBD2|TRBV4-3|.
TGCGCCAGCAGCCAGGGGACTAGCGGGGGGGCCAGGAGAAATGAGCAGTTCTTC
CASSQGTSGGARRNEQFF
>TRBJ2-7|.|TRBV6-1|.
TGTGCCAGCAGTGAAGCCGAGACCTCCTTCTACGAGCAGTACTTC
CASSEAETSFYEQYF
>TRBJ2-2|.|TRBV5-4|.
TGTGCCAGCAGCCCCAACACCGGGGAGCTGTTTTTT
CASSPNTGELFF
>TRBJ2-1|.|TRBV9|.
TGTGCCAGCAGCGTAGCCTCTTCCTACAATGAGCAGTTCTTC
CASSVASSYNEQFF
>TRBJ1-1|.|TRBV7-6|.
TGTGCCAGCAGTTTCAGATACGGATCTGAAGCTTTCTTT
CASSFRYGSEAFF
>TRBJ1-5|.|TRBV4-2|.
TGTGCCAGCAGCCAAGAGGTAGGCAATCAGCCCCAGCATTTT
CASSQEVGNQPQHF
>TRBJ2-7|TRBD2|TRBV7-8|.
TGTGCCAGCAGCCCTAGCGGGGGGGCTTACGAGCAGTACTTC
CASSPSGGAYEQYF
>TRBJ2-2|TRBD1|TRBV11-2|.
TGTGCCAGCAGCTTATACAGCGAGGGGGCGACCGGGGAGCTGTTTTTT
CASSLYSEGATGELFF
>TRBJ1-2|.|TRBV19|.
TGTGCCAGTAGTTTTACAGGTCTTAACTATGGCTACACCTTC
CASSFTGLNYGYTF
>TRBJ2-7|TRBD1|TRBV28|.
TGTGCCAGCAATCCGGGACAGAGCTACGAGCAGTACTTC
CASNPGQSYEQYF
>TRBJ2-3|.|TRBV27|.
TGTGCCAGCAGTTTAAGGGAATTCACAGATACGCAGTATTTT
CASSLREFTDTQYF
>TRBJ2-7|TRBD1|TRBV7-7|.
TGTGCCAGCAGCTTAGGACAGGGGAACTACGAGCAGTACTTC
CASSLGQGNYEQYF
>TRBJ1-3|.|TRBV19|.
TGTGCCAGTATCGCGGGAAGCAGCTCTGGAAACACCATATATTTT
CASIAGSSSGNTIYF
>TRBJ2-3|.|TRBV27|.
TGTGCCAGCAGTCCTCGGGCCTCAAGCACAGATACGCAGTATTTT
CASSPRASSTDTQYF
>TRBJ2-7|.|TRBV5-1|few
TGCGCCAGCAGCTCCGGGCAGGAAAACTACGAGCAGTACTTC
CASSSGQENYEQYF
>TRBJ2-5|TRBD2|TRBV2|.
TGTGCCAGTCGCTATGGACTAGCGCCACAAGAGACCCAGTACTTC
CASRYGLAPQETQYF
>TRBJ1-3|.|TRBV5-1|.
TGCGCCAGCAGCTTGGAAGGAGGGGCTCTTTTCTCTGGAAACACCATATATTTT
CASSLEGGALFSGNTIYF
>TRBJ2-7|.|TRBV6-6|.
TGTGCCAGCAGCCTTAGACAGTCCTACGAGCAGTACTTC
CASSLRQSYEQYF